Sequencing of this TCR beta chain was carried out in a study of blood T cell repertoires in COVID-19. Study as a whole: T cells, B-cell-depleted T cells, or PBMCs provided the cDNA or gDNA that served as material.

Clinical history as reported by participants underpinned cohort assignment. Each recovered donor of Cohort 3 presented with two negative PCRs, clearance, or symptom resolution. The V end lost 4 bases, the J end lost 7 bases, and 12 bases lay between the germline ends. The CDR3 has 14 residues. Germline CDR1 SGHRS, CDR2 YFSETQ. Per the authors' pipeline: By means of reference gene primer amplification, nucleated cell counts were estimated. Assay used: immunoSEQ multiplex PCR; TCRdb lists only in-frame clones, some missing. That table furnishes V, J and clone size, whereas the DNA furnished D and trimming. The repertoire has 450,000 or so clones, about 92% of them found once; the top ten carry under 0.7%.

The sequenced sample consisted of PBMCs or T cells enriched from blood (not recorded which). J is TRBJ1-6 and V is TRBV5-1; D unclear. The source is a man aged 18 to 30 who had recovered from COVID-19. The CDR3 sequence: CASSPTQINSPLHF. CDR3 bases: TGCGCCAGCAGCCCCACCCAGATCAATTCACCCCTCCACTTT.